Each of the 13 T cell receptor beta chains below was sequenced from the same sample in a study of shared clonotypes between healthy human individuals. The table came from immunoSEQ multiplex PCR; TCRdb's copy has only in-frame clones and leaves some out. The sample holds about 2.4 million clones, 93% seen once. Sequencing was performed on naive CD4+ T cells from PBMCs. As for subset: CD45RA+ positively selected. The receptors come from a young man in good health. Some clones in this sample may be carry-over from other donors' samples.

This chain connects TRBV7-9 to TRBJ1-2; a possible D gene is TRBD1 (5 bases). CDR3 length equals 12 residues. V lost 7 bases, J lost 3 bases, and 9 bases lay in between. Germline CDR1 and CDR2: SEHNR and FQNEAQ (reference sequence). CDR3 DNA: TGTGCCAGCACGAGGGACCACTATGGCTACACCTTC. Residues: CASTRDHYGYTF.

V and J are TRBV2 and TRBJ2-1, with D perhaps TRBD2 (5 bases). Germline values: CDR1 SNHLY, CDR2 FYNNEI. With 2 bases removed from V and 9 bases from J, the gap between germline ends came to 8 bases. CDR3 length equals 12 residues. The CDR3 loop is CASSERGLEQFF. The DNA for the CDR3 is TGTGCCAGCAGTGAACGCGGGCTTGAGCAGTTCTTC.

The chain links TRBV7-9 to TRBJ1-5, with D uncertain. Germline assignment: CDR1 SEHNR and CDR2 FQNEAQ (reference sequence). The CDR3 length is 12 residues. V lost 3 bases to trimming and J lost 6 bases, with 6 bases between them. The CDR3 spells CASSLQTQPQHF. The DNA of the CDR3 is TGTGCCAGCAGCTTGCAGACTCAGCCCCAGCATTTT.

The rearrangement uses TRBV7-9 and TRBJ2-2; 8 bases map to TRBD1. The J segment lost 7 bases and the V segment lost 5 bases, leaving 12 bases of the junction unmatched. The CDR3 spans 16 residues. In germline, CDR1 is SEHNR, CDR2 FQNEAQ (reference sequence). CDR3 region: CASSPSRDRIGGELFF. The CDR3 coding sequence is TGTGCCAGCAGCCCGAGTCGGGACAGGATCGGCGGGGAGCTGTTTTTT.

The rearrangement joins TRBV19 to TRBJ2-5, with D perhaps matching TRBD2 (6 bases). Germline V lookup: CDR1 LNHDA, CDR2 SQIVND (reference sequence). V lost 4 bases and J 4 bases, leaving 16 bases between the germline ends. The CDR3 consists of 15 residues. CDR3 residues: CASSNSAGGRETQYF. For the CDR3, the DNA is TGTGCCAGTAGTAATTCCGCTGGGGGGAGAGAGACCCAGTACTTC. The full variable domain, in which reference TRBV19 and TRBJ2-5 provide the parts outside the CDR3, is DGGITQSPKYLFRKEGQNVTLSCEQNLNHDAMYWYRQDPGQGLRLIYYSQIVNDFQKGDIAEGYSVSREKKESFPLTVTSAQKNPTAFYLCASSNSAGGRETQYFGPGTRLLVL.

The chain combines TRBV27 with TRBJ2-6; D uncertain. This CDR3 has 15 residues. Trimming removed 4 bases at V and 0 bases at J, with 7 bases between. CDR1 MNHEY and CDR2 SMNVEV come from the germline V gene (reference sequence). The CDR3 sequence is CASSYGNSGANVLTF. In DNA, the CDR3 is TGTGCCAGCAGTTATGGTAACTCTGGGGCCAACGTCCTGACTTTC.

J is TRBJ1-2 and V is TRBV28, with D possibly TRBD1 on 5 matching bases. There are 15 residues in the CDR3. CDR1 is MDHEN and CDR2 is SYDVKM in the germline V gene. V was pared by 5 bases and J by 0 bases, with 13 bases between. CDR3 DNA: TGTGCCAGCAGTAGCGGGGCCCCAACTAACTATGGCTACACCTTC. Its protein is CASSSGAPTNYGYTF.

V is TRBV2 and J is TRBJ2-7; tentatively, D is TRBD1 (5 bases). The CDR3 has 12 amino acids. CDR1 and CDR2 (germline): SNHLY, FYNNEI. Trimming stripped 5 bases from V and 5 bases from J, with 10 bases between. The CDR3 is CASSIGVHEQYF. In DNA form, the CDR3 reads TGTGCCAGCAGTATAGGGGTGCACGAGCAGTACTTC.

The chain uses TRBV6-1 and TRBJ2-6, with D possibly TRBD1 on 5 matching bases. The CDR3 length is 15 residues. V dropped 6 bases and J dropped 0 bases, with 9 bases sitting between them. Germline V gene lookup returns CDR1 MNHNS and CDR2 SASEGT. Here the CDR3 DNA reads TGTGCCAGCAGCAAGACAGCCTCTGGGGCCAACGTCCTGACTTTC. Amino acid sequence: CASSKTASGANVLTF.

The chain joins TRBV15 to TRBJ1-1; TRBD1 matches 8 bases. The CDR3 consists of 17 residues. V lost 1 base and J lost 3; bases outside the gene matches: 10. CDR1 is LNHNV and CDR2 is YYDKDF in the germline V gene (reference sequence). CDR3 sequence: CATSRVRGQGADTEAFF. The DNA for the CDR3 is TGTGCCACCAGCAGAGTCAGGGGGCAGGGGGCTGACACTGAAGCTTTCTTT.

V is TRBV27 and J is TRBJ1-5; D gene uncertain. There are 15 residues in the CDR3. CDR1 is MNHEY, CDR2 SMNVEV, per germline (reference sequence). V lost 3 bases and J lost 2, with 11 bases in between. The CDR3 bases are TGTGCCAGCAGTTTCGGCAGTGGGGGCAATCAGCCCCAGCATTTT. Translating gives CASSFGSGGNQPQHF.

This chain links TRBV19 with TRBJ1-1; perhaps TRBD1 as D (6 bases). Looked up from germline, CDR1 is LNHDA and CDR2 is SQIVND (reference sequence). The V end was cut by 6 bases, the J end by 4 bases, with 15 bases between. This CDR3 is 14 amino acids long. CDR3 nucleotides: TGTGCCAGTAGGTCCCCGGGGGCAGGCACTGAAGCTTTCTTT. Translated, it gives CASRSPGAGTEAFF.

V is TRBV18 and J is TRBJ2-1; 11 bases agree with TRBD2. Germline values: CDR1 KGHSH, CDR2 LQKENI. This CDR3 has 14 amino acids. Trimming removed 3 bases from V and 6 bases from J; junction bases left unmatched: 1. CDR3 nucleotide sequence: TGTGCCAGCTCACCGACTAGCGGGGCCAATGAGCAGTTCTTC. Its translation: CASSPTSGANEQFF. Looking up the rest from reference TRBV18 and TRBJ2-1 gives the full variable domain: NAGVMQNPRHLVRRRGQEARLRCSPMKGHSHVYWYRQLPEEGLKFMVYLQKENIIDESGMPKERFSAEFPKEGPSILRIQQVVRGDSAAYFCASSPTSGANEQFFGPGTRLTVL.